This paragraph reports one T cell receptor (beta chain). Library construction involved attaching unique molecular identifiers to individual cDNA molecules, which allowed quantitative, reproducible TCR counting. Original processing methods: Between 23,224 and 690,600 TCRs appeared in each sample, and the median stood at 95,638. Each CDR3 protein is one row after TCRdb ran MiXCR on the RACE reads. The V and J calls here are based on TCRdb, not the publication. The repertoire holds about 100,000 distinct CDR3 sequences, roughly an eighth seen once, with 2.5% to 4% in the top ten. V gave up 4 bases and J gave up 4 bases, with 11 bases separating them. Per the germline V gene, CDR1 is SGDLS and CDR2 is YYNGEE. The CDR3 length is 13 residues. Regarding time point: patch test 2, 6 weeks after DPC sensitization. Noted treatment: therapeutic diphenylcyclopropenone sensitization with weekly scalp DPC. In every case, blood was obtained before the patch test was applied.

The sample is drawn from a study of human T cells and chemical hapten exposure. This TCR came from a woman aged 40 to 49 with alopecia areata. Some clones in this sample may be carry-over from other donors' samples. The starting material was whole blood, obtained in connection with sensitization to the hapten diphenylcyclopropenone (DPC). The rearrangement links TRBV9 to TRBJ2-5; perhaps TRBD1 as D (5 bases). The CDR3 is CASSTSRVETQYF. The CDR3 DNA is TGTGCCAGCAGCACCTCCAGGGTAGAGACCCAGTACTTC.